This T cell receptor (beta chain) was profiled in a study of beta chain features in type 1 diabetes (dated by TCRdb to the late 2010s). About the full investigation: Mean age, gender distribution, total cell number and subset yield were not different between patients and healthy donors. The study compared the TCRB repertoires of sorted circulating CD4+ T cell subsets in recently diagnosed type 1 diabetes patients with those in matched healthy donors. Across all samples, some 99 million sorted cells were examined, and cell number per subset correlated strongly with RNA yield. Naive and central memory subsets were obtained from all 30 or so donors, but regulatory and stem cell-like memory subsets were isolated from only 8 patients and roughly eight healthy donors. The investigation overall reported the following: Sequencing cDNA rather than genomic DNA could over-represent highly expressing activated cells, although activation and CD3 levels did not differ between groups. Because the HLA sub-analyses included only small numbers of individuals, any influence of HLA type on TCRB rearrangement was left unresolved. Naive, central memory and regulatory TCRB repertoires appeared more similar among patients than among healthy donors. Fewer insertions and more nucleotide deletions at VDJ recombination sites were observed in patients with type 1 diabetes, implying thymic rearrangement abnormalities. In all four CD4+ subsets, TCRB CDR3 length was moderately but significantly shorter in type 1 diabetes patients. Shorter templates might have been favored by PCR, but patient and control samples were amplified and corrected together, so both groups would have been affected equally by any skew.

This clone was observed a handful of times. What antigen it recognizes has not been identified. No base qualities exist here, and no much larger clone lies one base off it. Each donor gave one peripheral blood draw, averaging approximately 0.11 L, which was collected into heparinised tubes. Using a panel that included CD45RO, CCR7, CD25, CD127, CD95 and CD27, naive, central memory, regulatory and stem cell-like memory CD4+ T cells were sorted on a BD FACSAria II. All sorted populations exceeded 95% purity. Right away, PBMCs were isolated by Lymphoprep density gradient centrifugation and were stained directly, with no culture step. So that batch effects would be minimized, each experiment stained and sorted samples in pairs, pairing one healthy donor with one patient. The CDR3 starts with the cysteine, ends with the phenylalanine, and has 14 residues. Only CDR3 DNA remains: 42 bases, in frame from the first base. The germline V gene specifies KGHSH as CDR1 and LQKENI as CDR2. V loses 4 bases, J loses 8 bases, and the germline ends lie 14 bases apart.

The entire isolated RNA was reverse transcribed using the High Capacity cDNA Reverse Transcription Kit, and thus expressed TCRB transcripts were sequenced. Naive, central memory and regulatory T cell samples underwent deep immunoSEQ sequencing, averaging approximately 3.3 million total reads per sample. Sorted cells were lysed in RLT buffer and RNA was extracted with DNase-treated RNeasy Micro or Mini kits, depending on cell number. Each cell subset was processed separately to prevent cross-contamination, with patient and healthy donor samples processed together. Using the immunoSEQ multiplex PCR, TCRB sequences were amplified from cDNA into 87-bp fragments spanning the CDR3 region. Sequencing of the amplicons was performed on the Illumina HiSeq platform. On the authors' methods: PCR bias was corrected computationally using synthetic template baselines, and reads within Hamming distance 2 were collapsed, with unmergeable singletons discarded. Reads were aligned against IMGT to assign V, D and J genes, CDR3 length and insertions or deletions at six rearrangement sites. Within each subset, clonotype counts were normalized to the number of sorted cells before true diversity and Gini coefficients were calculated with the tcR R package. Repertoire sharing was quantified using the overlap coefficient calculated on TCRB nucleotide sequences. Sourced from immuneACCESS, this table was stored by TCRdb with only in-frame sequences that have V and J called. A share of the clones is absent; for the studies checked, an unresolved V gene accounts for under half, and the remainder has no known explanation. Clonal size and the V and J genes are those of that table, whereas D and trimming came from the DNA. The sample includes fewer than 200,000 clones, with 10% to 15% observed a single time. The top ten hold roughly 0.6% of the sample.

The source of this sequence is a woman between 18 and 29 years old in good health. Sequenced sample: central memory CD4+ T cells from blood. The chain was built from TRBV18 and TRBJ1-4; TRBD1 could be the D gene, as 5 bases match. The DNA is TGTGCCAGCTCACAACCGACAGTGGCGGAAAAACTGTTTTTT. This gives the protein CASSQPTVAEKLFF.